The text below deals with one T cell receptor (beta chain). Its antigen has not been determined. One base away there is no much larger clone; base qualities are not given. Enrolling through a virtual design, the prospective study's participants ranged in age from roughly 18 to 89 years and lived across roughly 24 United States geographic areas. In the prospective study, cohorts were assigned on the basis of participant-reported clinical history obtained from a screening survey and a study questionnaire. Recovered participants in ImmuneRACE Cohort 3 were defined as having two consecutive negative NP/OP PCR tests, clearance from a healthcare professional, or resolution of symptoms. Mobile phlebotomists in the prospective study collected whole blood, serum and a nasopharyngeal or oropharyngeal swab from every participant. Prospective study participants could optionally give additional blood draws and questionnaires over an approximately 2-month period. Before DNA extraction, blood samples from the prospective study were shipped at room temperature or frozen.

The sample belongs to a study of blood T cell repertoires in COVID-19 (dated by TCRdb to the early 2020s). In terms of the full investigation: Samples covering the acute and convalescent phases of COVID-19 were provided by collaborators in the United States, Italy and Spain. The sample metadata nearly always contained a de-identified subject ID, COVID-19 status, age in years and sex. Samples were obtained from the ongoing ImmuneRACE study (first 160 participants) and from 950 to 1,500 subjects provided by 6 global collaborators. The material from the prospective study consisted of cDNA or gDNA derived from T cells, B-cell-depleted T cells, or PBMCs. The repertoires were released in a freely available public database meant as a resource for research on the immune response to SARS-CoV-2. Subjects who had been exposed to COVID-19, were actively infected with it, or had recovered from it provided the deeply sampled blood TCRbeta repertoires that made up the dataset. Where available, HLA class I and class II types were obtained from metadata supplied by the sample provider rather than from assay-based typing.

Study-level results and caveats: Clinical and demographic metadata were provided uncurated, with the amount varying by source and participant.

TCRbeta CDR3 regions were amplified from genomic DNA using the immunoSEQ Assay, a bias-controlled multiplex PCR. In the source study's methods: The number of nucleated cells in each sample was estimated from the amplification of reference gene primers within the assay. Sequence reads were collapsed and filtered to measure the absolute abundance of every unique TCRbeta CDR3 rearrangement. Productive Simpson clonality was computed per sample as the square root of Simpson's diversity index over productive rearrangements. TCRdb holds this immuneACCESS table with in-frame rearrangements only. Some clones are missing; in checked studies, unresolved V genes explain under half, and the rest has no known cause. Clonal size and the V and J genes are those of that table, whereas D and trimming came from the DNA. Present in this sample are around 300,000 clones, 75% to 90% of which were seen just once. The ten largest clones capture 2% to 3% of the sample.

The CDR3 spans 17 residues, from the cysteine through the phenylalanine. Just CDR3 DNA is preserved here, 51 bases in frame from base 1. Reading the germline V gene gives CDR1 SGDLS and CDR2 YYNGEE. Cut back by 4 bases and 2 bases, the V and J ends lie 18 bases apart. In this chain, TRBV9 is recombined with TRBJ2-2; the D gene cannot be named for sure. The sequence derives from a woman between 50 and 59 years old who had recovered from COVID-19. The sample consisted of PBMCs or T cells enriched from blood (not recorded which). The DNA is TGTGCCAGCAGCCTTGAATCTATACCATACAACACCGGGGAGCTGTTTTTT. This is translated as CASSLESIPYNTGELFF.